Following are 19 T cell receptor beta chains from one sample sequenced in a study of T cells in Graves' hyperthyroidism and ophthalmopathy. Template material for amplifying TCR beta CDR3 regions consisted of RNA transcripts. The primer set for the first-round RT-PCR of the TCR CDR3 was HTBI. TCRdb ran MiXCR on the multiplex PCR reads and lists one entry per CDR3 protein. The table has about 640,000 distinct CDR3 sequences, under 25% seen once. The sequencing sample was made of blood. The receptors here all came from a man aged 25 to 45 with Graves' ophthalmopathy.

The CDR3 nucleotides read TGCAGTGCTAGAGATCATAAGGGAGGGTCCTACAATGAGCAGTTCTTC. This translates into CSARDHKGGSYNEQFF. The chain links TRBV20-1 to TRBJ2-1, with 7 bases fitting TRBD2. With 0 bases clipped from V and 1 base from J, the junction kept 6 bases outside the gene matches. The CDR3 has 16 amino acids. Per the germline V gene, CDR1 is DFQATT and CDR2 is SNEGSKA (reference sequence).

The chain has TRBV27 and TRBJ2-7; TRBD1 is a possible D gene (5 bases). Trimming stripped 4 bases from V and 2 bases from J, with 12 bases between. This CDR3 is built from 14 residues. Germline V gene lookup returns CDR1 MNHEY and CDR2 SMNVEV (reference sequence). CDR3 sequence: CASSYQGSTYEQYF. The CDR3 DNA is TGTGCCAGCAGTTATCAGGGAAGCACCTACGAGCAGTACTTC.

Only a few counts were recorded for this clonotype. J is TRBJ2-1 and V is TRBV19; TRBD2 matches at 15 bases. This CDR3 comprises 16 residues. V lost 4 bases to trimming and J lost 9 bases; unmatched junction nucleotides: 7. The V gene's germline CDR1 is LNHDA and CDR2 SQIVND (reference sequence). The CDR3 here is CASSTGLAGGGIEQFF. CDR3 nucleotides: TGTGCCAGTAGTACGGGACTAGCGGGAGGAGGAATTGAGCAGTTCTTC.

The rearrangement joins TRBV7-9 to TRBJ2-5; D perhaps matches TRBD1 (6 bases). V lost 1 base, J lost 5 bases, and 20 bases lay in between. Germline V gives CDR1 SEHNR, CDR2 FQNEAQ (reference sequence). This CDR3 region has 17 residues. The chain's CDR3 is CASSLGQPQGSGETQYF. The CDR3 DNA is TGTGCCAGCAGCTTAGGACAACCACAGGGTTCGGGGGAGACCCAGTACTTC.

The table lists this clonotype with many counts. V usage is TRBV7-8 and J usage is TRBJ2-3; TRBD2 matches at 12 bases. The CDR3 sequence is 15 residues long. The V gene end was trimmed by 5 bases and the J gene end by 4 bases; junction bases not matched to a gene: 4. The germline gives CDR1 SGHVS, CDR2 FQNEAQ. CDR3 in DNA: TGTGCCAGCAGCACGACTAGCGGGAGAGCAGATACGCAGTATTTT. Its protein is CASSTTSGRADTQYF.

This clonotype was detected only a few times. The rearrangement joins TRBV5-1 to TRBJ2-2; either TRBD1 or TRBD2 may fit D (5 bases each). Germline V gene data show CDR1 as SGHRS and CDR2 as YFSETQ. The V end lost 0 bases, the J end lost 1 base, and 10 bases lay between the germline ends. The CDR3 extends over 16 amino acids. In DNA form, the CDR3 reads TGCGCCAGCAGCTTGGCCGGGACCCAGAACACCGGGGAGCTGTTTTTT. Translation gives CASSLAGTQNTGELFF.

This clonotype has a handful of counts. The gene calls are TRBV12-3 or TRBV12-4 and TRBJ2-7; D perhaps matches TRBD1 (6 bases). Between the trimmed V and J ends, which lost 5 bases and 2 bases, there was a span of 13 bases. The CDR3 covers 14 residues. The CDR3, as DNA: TGTGCCAGCAGTCCCAGTCCAGGGGCCTACGAGCAGTACTTC. Protein: CASSPSPGAYEQYF.

There are a few counts of this clonotype. The gene calls are TRBV6-1 and TRBJ2-7, with a tentative D call TRBD2 (6 bases). The CDR3 contains 16 residues. Germline CDR1 MNHNS, CDR2 SASEGT. Between the trimmed V and J ends, which lost 6 bases and 0 bases, there was a span of 18 bases. As DNA, the CDR3 is TGTGCCAGCAGACCGGCGGGACCCGCGAGCTCCTACGAGCAGTACTTC. It specifies CASRPAGPASSYEQYF.

In its sample, this clonotype was seen once. A much larger clone differs from this one at a single base, so this may be a read error. The rearrangement joins TRBV20-1 to TRBJ1-1, with 9 bases lining up with TRBD1. CDR3 length equals 14 residues. Germline CDR1 is DFQATT and CDR2 is SNEGSKA (reference sequence). CDR3 DNA sequence: TGCAGTGCTAGGGACAGGGGTGAAGGCACTGAAGCTTCCTTT. Translation gives CSARDRGEGTEASF.

Ten or more counts support this clonotype. The V gene is TRBV6-5, the J gene TRBJ2-3; maybe TRBD1 (5 bases). V gave up 2 bases and J gave up 8 bases, with 11 bases separating them. Germline V gene lookup returns CDR1 MNHEY and CDR2 SVGAGI. This CDR3 region has 13 residues. CDR3 loop: CASSYHNRGTQYF. The CDR3 nucleotides read TGTGCCAGCAGTTACCACAATAGGGGTACGCAGTATTTT.

CDR3 region: CSARVGLAGTREQFF. The CDR3 DNA sequence: TGCAGTGCTAGAGTGGGACTAGCGGGAACCCGTGAGCAGTTCTTC. The V gene is TRBV20-1, the J gene TRBJ2-1; TRBD2 agrees at 13 bases. Germline V gene data show CDR1 as DFQATT and CDR2 as SNEGSKA (reference sequence). The junction had 6 bases not matched to a gene; V was cut back by 1 base and J by 9 bases. The CDR3 is 15 residues long.

This clonotype was seen many times. This chain links TRBV7-2 with TRBJ2-7, with 12 nucleotides matching TRBD1. The germline V gene has CDR1 SGHTA and CDR2 FQGNSA. The CDR3 contains 12 residues. V lost 5 bases and J lost 9; bases outside the gene matches: 2. CDR3 region: CASSRDRGRQYF. The CDR3 DNA follows: TGTGCCAGCAGCCGGGACAGGGGGCGGCAGTACTTC.

This clonotype has a count of ten or more. V is TRBV12-3 or TRBV12-4 and J is TRBJ1-4, with 9 positions matching TRBD1. The V gene end was trimmed by 5 bases and the J gene end by 0 bases; junction bases not matched to a gene: 4. CDR3 length equals 16 residues. CDR3 sequence reads: CASSTGQGATNEKLFF. CDR3 DNA sequence: TGTGCCAGCAGTACGGGACAGGGTGCAACTAATGAAAAACTGTTTTTT.

This clonotype was seen more than once but under ten times. CDR3 nucleotides: TGTGCCACCAGGCCGGGAGCTAGGAACACTGAAGCTTTCTTT. It yields the protein CATRPGARNTEAFF. The chain joins TRBV15 to TRBJ1-1; the D is unclear. The ends were cut back, 6 bases at V and 1 base at J, with 12 bases in the middle. Germline CDR1 and CDR2: LNHNV and YYDKDF (reference sequence). CDR3 length: 14 amino acids.

This clonotype was found many times. This chain connects TRBV7-3 to TRBJ2-7; D unclear. V was shortened by 0 bases and J by 6 bases, with 9 bases between the two germline ends. Germline values: CDR1 SGHTA, CDR2 FQGTGA. The CDR3 loop spans 13 amino acids. CDR3 region: CASSLTPSREQYF. The CDR3 DNA follows: TGTGCCAGCAGCTTAACCCCAAGTCGCGAGCAGTACTTC.

The chain combines TRBV27 with TRBJ2-2; D call uncertain. V was cut by 0 bases and J by 3 bases, with 11 bases left in between. From germline, CDR1 is MNHEY and CDR2 SMNVEV (reference sequence). The CDR3 contains 16 residues. CDR3: CASSLSPPTDTGELFF. DNA of the CDR3: TGTGCCAGCAGTTTATCGCCCCCAACGGACACCGGGGAGCTGTTTTTT.

In this sample, this clonotype turned up many times. The V call is TRBV5-1, the J call TRBJ2-1; 9 bases agree with TRBD2. The CDR3 length is 15 residues. Germline V gives CDR1 SGHRS, CDR2 YFSETQ. After removal of 6 bases from V and 9 bases from J, the junction contained 13 bases not matched to a gene. CDR3 sequence (DNA): TGCGCCAGCAACCCGACTAGCGGATACAAGGGTGAGCAGTTCTTC. Translated, it gives CASNPTSGYKGEQFF. The whole variable domain, remainder taken from reference TRBV5-1 and TRBJ2-1, is KAGVTQTPRYLIKTRGQQVTLSCSPISGHRSVSWYQQTPGQGLQFLFEYFSETQRNKGNFPGRFSGRQFSNSRSEMNVSTLELGDSALYLCASNPTSGYKGEQFFGPGTRLTVL.

V is TRBV7-6 and J is TRBJ2-7, with D tentatively TRBD2 (5 bases). CDR1 is SGHVS and CDR2 is FNYEAQ in the germline V gene. This CDR3 is 14 amino acids long. Trimming cost V 0 bases and J 2 bases, with 8 bases left between them. CDR3 nucleotides: TGTGCCAGCAGCTTAGCGGGAGACCCCTACGAGCAGTACTTC. Its protein is CASSLAGDPYEQYF.

This clonotype occurred many times. This chain uses TRBV7-9 with TRBJ1-1; D uncertain. The V gene lost 10 bases and the J gene lost 4 bases, with 19 bases spanning the gap. Germline-derived CDR1 and CDR2 are SEHNR and FQNEAQ (reference sequence). The CDR3 has 14 amino acids. The chain's CDR3 is CAIPSEQTSTEAFF. The CDR3, as DNA: TGTGCCATCCCCTCCGAACAGACGAGCACTGAAGCTTTCTTT.